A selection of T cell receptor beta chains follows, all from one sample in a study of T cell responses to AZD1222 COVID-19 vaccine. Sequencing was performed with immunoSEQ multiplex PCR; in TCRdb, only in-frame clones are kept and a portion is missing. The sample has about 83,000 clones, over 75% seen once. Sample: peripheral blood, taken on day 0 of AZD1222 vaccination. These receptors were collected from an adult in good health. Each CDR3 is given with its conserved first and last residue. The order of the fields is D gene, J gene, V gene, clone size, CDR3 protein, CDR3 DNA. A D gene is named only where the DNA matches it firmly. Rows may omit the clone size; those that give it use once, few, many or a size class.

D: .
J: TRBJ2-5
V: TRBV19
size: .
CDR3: CASSTSTRAAQYF
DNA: TGTGCCAGTAGTACCTCTACAAGGGCAGCCCAGTACTTC

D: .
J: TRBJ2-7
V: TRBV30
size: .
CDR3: CAWSNMDEQYF
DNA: TGTGCCTGGAGTAATATGGACGAGCAGTACTTC

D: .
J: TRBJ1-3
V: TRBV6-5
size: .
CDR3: CASSSAAAFGALYF
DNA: TGTGCCAGCAGTTCTGCCGCCGCATTCGGGGCCCTATATTTT

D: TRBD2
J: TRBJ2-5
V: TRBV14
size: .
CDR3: CASSQALAGSETQYF
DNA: TGTGCCAGCAGCCAAGCACTAGCGGGGAGTGAGACCCAGTACTTC

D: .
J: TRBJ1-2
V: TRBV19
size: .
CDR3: CASSFLVGRYGYTF
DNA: TGTGCCAGTAGTTTTTTGGTGGGGAGGTACGGCTACACCTTC

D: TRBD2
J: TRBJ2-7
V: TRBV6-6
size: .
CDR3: CASSYPVGGSYEQYF
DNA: TGTGCCAGCAGTTACCCCGTTGGCGGGAGCTACGAGCAGTACTTC

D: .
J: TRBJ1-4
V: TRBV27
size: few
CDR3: CASSKAGINEKLFF
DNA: TGTGCCAGCAGCAAAGCAGGGATTAATGAAAAACTGTTTTTT

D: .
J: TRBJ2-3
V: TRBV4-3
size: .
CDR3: CASSPLKSSTDTQYF
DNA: TGCGCCAGCAGCCCCTTAAAATCTAGCACAGATACGCAGTATTTT

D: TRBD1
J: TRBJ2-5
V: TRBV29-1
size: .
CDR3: CSVARQGSETQYF
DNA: TGCAGCGTTGCAAGACAGGGGAGTGAGACCCAGTACTTC

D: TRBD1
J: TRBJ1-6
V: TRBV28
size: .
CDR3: CASSRTGYNSPLHF
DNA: TGTGCCAGCAGCCGGACAGGGTATAATTCACCCCTCCACTTT

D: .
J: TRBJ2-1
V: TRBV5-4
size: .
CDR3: CASSFSAGHRSSDEQFF
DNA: TGTGCCAGCAGCTTTTCCGCCGGTCACCGAAGCTCCGATGAGCAGTTCTTC

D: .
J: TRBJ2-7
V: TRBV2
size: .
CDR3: CASREETYEQYF
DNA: TGTGCCAGCAGAGAGGAGACCTACGAGCAGTACTTC

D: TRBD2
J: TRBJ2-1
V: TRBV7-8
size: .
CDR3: CASSSLLAGVFTEQFF
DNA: TGTGCCAGCAGCTCACTACTAGCGGGAGTTTTCACTGAGCAGTTCTTC

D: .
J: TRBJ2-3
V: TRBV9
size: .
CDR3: CASSPLAGAGDTQYF
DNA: TGTGCCAGCAGCCCCCTAGCCGGAGCGGGAGATACGCAGTATTTT

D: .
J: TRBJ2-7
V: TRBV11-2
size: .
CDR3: CASSLDHRVGEQYF
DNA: TGTGCCAGCAGCTTAGATCACCGGGTAGGCGAGCAGTACTTC

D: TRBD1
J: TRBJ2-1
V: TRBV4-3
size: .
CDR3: CASSQGTGRGNEQFF
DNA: TGCGCCAGCAGCCAAGGGACAGGAAGGGGCAATGAGCAGTTCTTC

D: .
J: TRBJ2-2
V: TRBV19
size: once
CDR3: CASSPPGRGRTGELFF
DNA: TGTGCCAGTAGCCCCCCGGGTAGGGGCCGGACCGGGGAGCTGTTTTTT

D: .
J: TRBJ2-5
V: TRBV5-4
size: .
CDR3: CASSFIGSRGETQYF
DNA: TGTGCCAGCAGCTTTATCGGTAGCCGGGGTGAGACCCAGTACTTC